Given below is one TCR beta chain in context. Antigen specificity is unknown. Lysates of CMV-infected fibroblasts at 9 to 10 ug/mL stimulated these cells. CD40L-negative CD69-negative CD45RO-high memory CD4+ T cells were sorted as populations depleted of antigen-responding cells. This was the immunoSEQ version 4 assay in survey mode. Sequencing was performed with immunoSEQ multiplex PCR; in TCRdb, only in-frame clones are kept and a portion is missing. The sample lists 30,000 to 35,000 clones, around four fifths occurring once. The source of the sample is a study of persistence of HIV-infected CD4 T cells. Whole-study results and caveats: Antigen-responding cells were enriched for degenerate expanded CDR3beta sequences.

The sequencing here drew on CD4+ T cells sorted from PBMCs after roughly 19-hour stimulation, taken from a patient who received antiretroviral therapy. The sequence derives from an adult man with HIV who was CMV-seropositive.

The CDR3, as DNA: TGTGCCAGCAGCTTAGTCCAGCAGAATTACAATGAGCAGTTCTTC. This translates into CASSLVQQNYNEQFF. The chain uses TRBV7-2 and TRBJ2-1; no reliable D call. V lost 1 base and J 4 bases, leaving 11 bases between the germline ends. The germline V gene encodes CDR1 SGHTA and CDR2 FQGNSA. CDR3 length: 15 residues.